The rows below give T cell receptor beta chains drawn from one sample of a study of blood T cell repertoires in COVID-19. Assay: immunoSEQ multiplex PCR; the TCRdb copy retains only in-frame clones and omits some. The repertoire holds about 260,000 clones, with 80% to 90% as singletons. The sample taken for sequencing was peripheral blood. These receptors came from a woman aged 70 to 79 with COVID-19, enrolled during active disease. Each CDR3 is given with its conserved first and last residue.

>TRBJ1-3|TRBV2
CASSWTGIIDTIYF
>TRBJ1-2|TRBV5-4
CASSLQGARYGYTF
>TRBJ2-5|TRBV14
CASSQVRETQYF
>TRBJ2-2|TRBV7-3
CASSLDGANTGELFF
>TRBJ1-2|TRBV28
CASSFRGYGYTF
>TRBJ2-4|TRBV7-2
CASSLTGLAKNIQYF
>TRBJ1-6|TRBV11-2
CASSLDLYSPLHF
>TRBJ1-2|TRBV28
CASTSTGGIGYTF
>TRBJ1-1|TRBV5-1
CASSLEGGAHREAFF
>TRBJ2-1|TRBV29-1
CSVSGIRGRAGYNEQFF
>TRBJ2-7|TRBV6-2/TRBV6-3
CASSRPQLARPYEQYF
>TRBJ1-4|TRBV4-1
CASSQDRGIEKLFF
>TRBJ2-7|TRBV5-1
CASSLDGTGEVEQYF
>TRBJ1-5|TRBV5-1
CASSLGQNNQPQHF
>TRBJ1-4|TRBV7-9
CASSLQGPNEKLFF
>TRBJ1-2|TRBV19
CASSSAPGRGGYTF
>TRBJ1-4|TRBV4-3
CASSQDSVLSEKLFF
>TRBJ2-7|TRBV5-4
CASSPRTGDTYEQYF
>TRBJ2-1|TRBV3-1/TRBV3-2
CASSQDITRGSDEQFF
>TRBJ1-5|TRBV3-1/TRBV3-2
CASSQDTGLNQPQHF
>TRBJ2-7|TRBV27
CASKQGQGFTYEQYF
>TRBJ2-3|TRBV4-3
CASSQDPSGGSVTDTQYF
>TRBJ2-3|TRBV2
CASTQDSGKVSDTQYF
>TRBJ2-5|TRBV6-2/TRBV6-3
CASSYRSYQETQYF